Each of the 22 T cell receptor beta chains below was sequenced from the same sample in a study of beta chain features in type 1 diabetes. Expressed TCRB transcripts were sequenced, since all the RNA that had been isolated was reverse transcribed. Assay: immunoSEQ multiplex PCR; the TCRdb copy retains only in-frame clones and omits some. The sample shows hundreds of thousands of clones, less than 20% of them seen only once. The sample taken for sequencing was naive CD4+ T cells from blood. These receptors were taken from a man younger than 35 in good health.

This clone was seen just once. V usage is TRBV5-1 and J usage is TRBJ2-7; D is ambiguous. V lost 4 bases, J lost 6 bases, and 8 bases lay in between. The V gene's germline CDR1 is SGHRS and CDR2 YFSETQ. The CDR3 length is 11 residues. CDR3 coding DNA: TGCGCCAGCAGCGTGAGTTCCGAGCAGTACTTC. It yields the protein CASSVSSEQYF.

This clone was detected only a few times. The rearrangement joins TRBV7-9 to TRBJ1-1; D gene uncertain. This CDR3 spans 15 amino acids. Germline-derived CDR1 and CDR2 are SEHNR and FQNEAQ (reference sequence). Trimming took 9 bases from V and 4 from J, leaving 21 bases between them. This chain's CDR3 is CASPESPADSTEAFF. The CDR3 bases are TGTGCCAGTCCTGAGAGCCCCGCCGATTCCACTGAAGCTTTCTTT. Drawing the rest from reference TRBV7-9 and TRBJ1-1, the complete variable domain is DTGVSQNPRHKITKRGQNVTFRCDPISEHNRLYWYRQTLGQGPEFLTYFQNEAQLEKSRLLSDRFSAERPKGSFSTLEIQRTEQGDSAMYLCASPESPADSTEAFFGQGTRLTVV.

This clone has more than one count but fewer than ten. The rearrangement uses TRBV27 and TRBJ2-5; tentatively, D is TRBD2 (5 bases). Trimming removed 3 bases at V and 4 bases at J, with 9 bases between. CDR3 size: 13 residues. From germline, CDR1 is MNHEY and CDR2 SMNVEV (reference sequence). As DNA, the CDR3 is TGTGCCAGCAGTTTCACCGGGGTAGAGACCCAGTACTTC. Translated: CASSFTGVETQYF.

The V and J genes are TRBV7-2 and TRBJ1-2; TRBD1 matches at 10 bases. This CDR3 is built from 15 residues. Losses at the gene ends were 3 bases for V and 3 bases for J; bases not matched to a gene: 4. CDR1 SGHTA and CDR2 FQGNSA come from the germline V gene. Written as DNA, the CDR3 is TGTGCCAGCAGCTTTACCGGGACAGGGGACTATGGCTACACCTTC. Translating gives CASSFTGTGDYGYTF.

V gene TRBV29-1 combines with J gene TRBJ2-5; TRBD2 agrees at 12 bases. With V trimmed by 4 bases and J by 11 bases, 11 bases remained unmatched. CDR1 and CDR2 from the germline V gene are SQVTM and ANQGSEA. CDR3 length: 14 residues. The DNA of the CDR3 is TGCAGCGTTGGACTAGCGGGGGCCCGGGAGGAGCAGTACTTC. Its protein product is CSVGLAGAREEQYF.

CDR3 DNA: TGTGCCAGCAGCGCTAGCGGGAGCATAGGTGAGCAGTACTTC. It yields the protein CASSASGSIGEQYF. This chain links TRBV11-3 with TRBJ2-7; 10 bases are shared with TRBD2. This CDR3 has 14 residues. From germline, CDR1 is SGHNT and CDR2 YENEEA. With 5 bases clipped from V and 7 bases from J, the junction kept 8 bases outside the gene matches.

This clone was seen a handful of times. The chain joins TRBV5-4 to TRBJ2-7, with D unclear. Germline CDR1 reads SGHNT; CDR2 reads YYREEE (reference sequence). The CDR3 loop spans 16 amino acids. V was cut by 4 bases and J by 3 bases, with 20 bases left in between. DNA of the CDR3: TGTGCCAGCAGCCATGGAAGTAGGGAAAGGAGCTACGAGCAGTACTTC. Its protein is CASSHGSRERSYEQYF. The full variable domain, in which reference TRBV5-4 and TRBJ2-7 provide the parts outside the CDR3, is ETGVTQSPTHLIKTRGQQVTLRCSSQSGHNTVSWYQQALGQGPQFIFQYYREEENGRGNFPPRFSGLQFPNYSSELNVNALELDDSALYLCASSHGSRERSYEQYFGPGTRLTVT.

The chain uses TRBV28 and TRBJ1-1; D not resolved. Germline V gene sequence: CDR1 MDHEN, CDR2 SYDVKM. Between the trimmed V and J ends, which lost 6 bases and 1 base, there was a span of 18 bases. The CDR3 extends over 16 amino acids. The CDR3 is CASSLGLGRENTEAFF. CDR3 in DNA: TGTGCCAGCAGCCTCGGTCTGGGTCGGGAGAACACTGAAGCTTTCTTT. The whole variable domain, remainder taken from reference TRBV28 and TRBJ1-1, is DVKVTQSSRYLVKRTGEKVFLECVQDMDHENMFWYRQDPGLGLRLIYFSYDVKMKEKGDIPEGYSVSREKKERFSLILESASTNQTSMYLCASSLGLGRENTEAFFGQGTRLTVV.

This clone was seen a handful of times. V gene TRBV30 combines with J gene TRBJ2-4; 11 positions match TRBD2. This CDR3 has 17 amino acids. Germline V gene sequence: CDR1 GTSNPN, CDR2 SVGIG (reference sequence). J gave up 0 bases and V 1 base, and 5 bases lay outside the gene matches. CDR3 residues: CAWSGPSGGQAKNIQYF. The DNA for the CDR3 is TGTGCCTGGAGTGGTCCTAGCGGGGGGCAAGCCAAAAACATTCAGTACTTC.

The rearrangement links TRBV12-5 to TRBJ1-1; a possible D gene is TRBD1 (5 bases). Trimming took 11 bases from V and 0 from J, leaving 10 bases between them. The V gene's germline CDR1 is LGHNT and CDR2 FRNRAP. The CDR3 runs to 12 residues. CDR3 coding DNA: TGTGCTGGGGCTCTGGTGAACACTGAAGCTTTCTTT. Translating it yields CAGALVNTEAFF. The full variable domain, rest sourced from reference TRBV12-5 and TRBJ1-1, is DARVTQTPRHKVTEMGQEVTMRCQPILGHNTVFWYRQTMMQGLELLAYFRNRAPLDDSGMPKDRFSAEMPDATLATLKIQPSEPRDSAVYFCAGALVNTEAFFGQGTRLTVV.

The genes are TRBV6-5 and TRBJ1-6; D unresolved. The CDR3 has 15 residues. Germline CDR1 and CDR2: MNHEY and SVGAGI. Trimming took off 5 bases at V and 10 bases at J, with 18 bases between the two ends. This CDR3 reads CASSPPGLGRSPLHF. In DNA form, the CDR3 reads TGTGCCAGCAGTCCCCCGGGTCTCGGGAGATCACCCCTCCACTTT.

The V call is TRBV4-3, the J call TRBJ2-7; either TRBD1 or TRBD2 may supply D (5 bases each). The CDR3 covers 13 residues. Germline V gives CDR1 LGHNA, CDR2 YSLEER. Trimming stripped 5 bases from V and 2 bases from J, with 10 bases between. CDR3 coding DNA: TGCGCCAGCAGCAAGGGACGGACCTACGAGCAGTACTTC. Translation: CASSKGRTYEQYF.

The V gene is TRBV9, the J gene TRBJ2-3; D is unresolved. CDR1 and CDR2 from the germline V gene are SGDLS and YYNGEE. This CDR3 contains 16 residues. Between the trimmed V and J ends, which lost 1 base and 2 bases, there was a span of 14 bases. DNA of the CDR3: TGTGCCAGCAGCGTAATTGACTCGTGGTACACAGATACGCAGTATTTT. Encoded protein: CASSVIDSWYTDTQYF.

This rearrangement joins TRBV15 to TRBJ2-6, with D uncertain. V lost 0 bases, J lost 1 base, and 4 bases lay in between. The CDR3 covers 15 residues. Germline-derived CDR1 and CDR2 are LNHNV and YYDKDF (reference sequence). The CDR3 DNA reads TGTGCCACCAGCAGAGATCGGTCTGGGGCCAACGTCCTGACTTTC. This encodes CATSRDRSGANVLTF.

This clone was seen a few times. The chain employs TRBV10-3 and TRBJ2-2; 14 nucleotides align to TRBD2. The V gene end was trimmed by 8 bases and the J gene end by 6 bases; junction bases not matched to a gene: 5. The V gene's germline CDR1 is ENHRY and CDR2 SYGVKD. CDR3 size: 15 residues. The CDR3 region is CAIRGLAGVSGELFF. CDR3 nucleotide sequence: TGTGCCATCCGGGGACTAGCGGGAGTGTCCGGGGAGCTGTTTTTT.

This clone occurred a few times. This chain connects TRBV5-4 to TRBJ2-5; TRBD1 matches at 9 bases. The V gene end was trimmed by 3 bases and the J gene end by 8 bases; junction bases not matched to a gene: 11. Germline V gives CDR1 SGHNT, CDR2 YYREEE (reference sequence). The CDR3 is 15 amino acids. The CDR3 DNA sequence: TGTGCCAGCAGCTCCCTACAGGGGGCGATTTTAACCCAGTACTTC. The encoded protein is CASSSLQGAILTQYF. The complete variable domain, with remaining parts taken from reference TRBV5-4 and TRBJ2-5, reads ETGVTQSPTHLIKTRGQQVTLRCSSQSGHNTVSWYQQALGQGPQFIFQYYREEENGRGNFPPRFSGLQFPNYSSELNVNALELDDSALYLCASSSLQGAILTQYFGPGTRLLVL.

The chain uses TRBV6-5 and TRBJ2-3; D gene uncertain. This CDR3 comprises 12 residues. CDR1 is MNHEY and CDR2 is SVGAGI in the germline V gene. V lost 5 bases and J 6 bases, leaving 9 bases between the germline ends. The CDR3 DNA is TGTGCCAGCAGTCCCTCCAAGGATACGCAGTATTTT. Translation: CASSPSKDTQYF.

The rearrangement uses TRBV5-1 and TRBJ2-2, with D tentatively TRBD1 (7 bases). The CDR3 totals 17 residues. The V end was cut by 0 bases, the J end by 1 base, with 13 bases between. Germline V gives CDR1 SGHRS, CDR2 YFSETQ. CDR3 coding DNA: TGCGCCAGCAGCTTGGGCGGGACAGCCCAGAACACCGGGGAGCTGTTTTTT. Amino acids: CASSLGGTAQNTGELFF.

The rearrangement links TRBV7-9 to TRBJ2-3, with D unclear. CDR3 length equals 14 residues. The V gene lost 0 bases and the J gene lost 2 bases, with 6 bases spanning the gap. Germline assignment: CDR1 SEHNR and CDR2 FQNEAQ (reference sequence). The CDR3 here is CASSLATDTDTQYF. The DNA for the CDR3 is TGTGCCAGCAGCTTAGCGACGGACACAGATACGCAGTATTTT.

J is TRBJ2-3 and V is TRBV14; 13 bases are shared with TRBD2. Germline V CDR1 and CDR2: SGHDN, FVKESK. Trimming took 3 bases from V and 3 from J; bases not matched to a gene: 9. CDR3 length: 18 amino acids. CDR3 region: CASSQPLAGGFRTDTQYF. DNA for the CDR3: TGTGCCAGCAGCCAGCCACTAGCGGGAGGGTTCAGGACAGATACGCAGTATTTT.

CDR3 in DNA: TGTGCCAGCACCGGAGCGGGGGGTCCCATGGAGACCCAGTACTTC. Translated: CASTGAGGPMETQYF. The chain uses TRBV7-4 and TRBJ2-5; 9 nucleotides match TRBD2. The V gene end was trimmed by 7 bases and the J gene end by 5 bases; junction bases not matched to a gene: 11. Germline values: CDR1 SGHVT, CDR2 SQSDAQ. The CDR3 loop spans 15 amino acids.

This clone has more than one count but fewer than ten. The CDR3 DNA follows: TGTGCCAGCAGAACGGGGGGTGCGACGATAGAGACCCAGTACTTC. This encodes CASRTGGATIETQYF. The V gene is TRBV28, the J gene TRBJ2-5; the match to TRBD2 covers 7 bases. Per the germline V gene, CDR1 is MDHEN and CDR2 is SYDVKM. CDR3 length equals 15 residues. V gave up 6 bases and J gave up 4 bases; unmatched junction bases: 11.